This T cell receptor beta chain originates from a study of shared clonotypes between healthy human individuals. Whole-study context: CD4 naive cells filled three plates per donor, CD4 memory three, CD8 naive two and CD8 memory one.

Naive CD8 cells, CD45RO-negative and positively selected for CCR7, excluded terminally differentiated effector memory CD45RA+ cells. Within Nashville, Tennessee resided all donors, each a Caucasian adult. Per the study methods: ImmunoSEQ output held junction-only sequences without quality scores, so filtering differed. Sequencing was performed with immunoSEQ multiplex PCR; in TCRdb, only in-frame clones are kept and a portion is missing. The V and J calls and clone size were taken over from that table, and D and trimming were inferred from the DNA. The top ten clones hold around 1% of a sample with roughly 1,800,000 clones, about 95% of them seen once. CDR1 MNHEY and CDR2 SMNVEV come from the germline V gene (reference sequence). This CDR3 comprises 15 residues. With V trimmed by 6 bases and J by 5 bases, 8 bases remained unmatched.

The clonotype originates from a man aged 18 to 29 in good health. The gene calls are TRBV27 and TRBJ1-5; 9 positions agree with TRBD1. Sequencing was carried out using naive CD8+ T cells sorted from blood. The chain's CDR3 is CASRPTGGSDQPQHF. The DNA of the CDR3 is TGTGCCAGCAGGCCCACAGGGGGCTCGGATCAGCCCCAGCATTTT.